This entry lists 2 T cell receptor beta chains sequenced from one sample in a study of blood T cells in healthy people across ages. The authors ran a second PCR of roughly 7 to 11 cycles using a sample-barcoded 5' primer and a J-beta primer mix. TCRdb recomputed calls from the 5' RACE reads with MiXCR, one row per CDR3 protein. The sample lists around 1,000,000 distinct CDR3 sequences, 20% to 25% occurring once. These data also featured in a second study, about T cells of mothers and their children.

Material: blood. The receptors here all came from a girl aged 2 to 10 in good health.

Only a few counts were recorded for this clonotype. The rearrangement links TRBV27 to TRBJ2-5; 10 bases match TRBD2. TRBJ2-1 explains the end of the DNA better; the J call may be wrong. Germline CDR1 reads MNHEY; CDR2 reads SMNVEV (reference sequence). This CDR3 contains 15 residues. This CDR3 reads CASLGASGSGGEQFF. CDR3 coding DNA: TGTGCCAGCTTAGGTGCTAGCGGGAGCGGGGGGGAGCAGTTCTTC.

This clonotype showed up just a few times. The chain recombines TRBV7-8 with TRBJ2-5; TRBD1 matches at 7 bases. The closer fit of TRBJ2-7 to the DNA end suggests the J call may be wrong. The CDR3 is 15 amino acids. CDR1 is SGHVS and CDR2 is FQNEAQ in the germline V gene. The CDR3 reads CASRLNPGGSYEQYF. The DNA for the CDR3 is TGTGCCAGCAGGCTAAACCCAGGGGGAAGCTACGAGCAGTACTTC.